This T cell receptor (beta chain) was observed in a study of T cell responses to AZD1222 COVID-19 vaccine. The study's findings and limits: Donors in the cohort were predominantly white British and more often female, and clonal diversity was possibly underestimated. Epitopes outside B.1.351 and B.1.1.7 mutated regions reportedly drew nearly half of spike TCRs. With dominance at 160-218 and 743-854, vaccine-associated CD4 TCRs spanned spike.

Assay: immunoSEQ multiplex PCR; the TCRdb copy retains only in-frame clones and omits some. The sample shows some 110,000 clones, about 86% of them seen only once. Second doses that came at about 4 or about 12 weeks were put together. The length of the CDR3 is 16 residues. Germline CDR1 is LNHDA and CDR2 is SQIVND (reference sequence). The V end was cut by 0 bases, the J end by 2 bases, with 8 bases between. On this clone itself: Its matching antigen is unknown.

This sequence was found in an adult who received the AZD1222 COVID-19 vaccine. The V call is TRBV19, the J call TRBJ2-6; tentative D call: TRBD1 (6 bases). The sample consisted of peripheral blood, taken 28 days after the second AZD1222 dose. The CDR3 reads CASSIDRQAGANVLTF. The CDR3 DNA reads TGTGCCAGTAGTATAGATCGACAGGCTGGGGCCAACGTCCTGACTTTC.